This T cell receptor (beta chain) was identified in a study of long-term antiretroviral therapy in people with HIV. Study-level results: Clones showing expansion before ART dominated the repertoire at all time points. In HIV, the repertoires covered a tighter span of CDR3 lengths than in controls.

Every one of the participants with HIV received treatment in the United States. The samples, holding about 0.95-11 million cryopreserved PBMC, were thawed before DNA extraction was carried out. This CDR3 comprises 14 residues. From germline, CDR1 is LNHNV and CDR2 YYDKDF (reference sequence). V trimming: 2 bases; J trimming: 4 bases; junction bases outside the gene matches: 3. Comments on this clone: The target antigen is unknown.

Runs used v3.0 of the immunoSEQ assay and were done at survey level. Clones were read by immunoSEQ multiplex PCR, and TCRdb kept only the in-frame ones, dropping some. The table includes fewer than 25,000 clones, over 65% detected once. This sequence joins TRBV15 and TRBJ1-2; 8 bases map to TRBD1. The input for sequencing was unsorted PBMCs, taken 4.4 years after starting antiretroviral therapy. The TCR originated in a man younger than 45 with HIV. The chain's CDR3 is CATSRTGTGYGYTF. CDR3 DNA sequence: TGTGCCACCAGCAGAACAGGGACAGGCTATGGCTACACCTTC.